The clone carrying this T cell receptor (beta chain) was seen once. As yet, its antigen is unknown. The data belong to a study of tumor-infiltrating lymphocytes in primary liver carcinoma. Whole-study results and caveats: Without sorting, CD4+ versus CD8+ T cell repertoires were not compared. When set against blood, tumors had a significantly higher top-250-clone fraction (p = 0.039).

Blood RNA came from unsorted whole blood; germline DNA was also extracted. Synthesis of TCR beta cDNA was carried out from around 540 ng total RNA with a constant-region primer. Three nested multiplex PCR rounds of slightly modified ARM-PCR generated TCR beta libraries. The study ran its first two PCR rounds for approximately 10 cycles each, using TRBV1-TRBV30 forward primers and a C-beta reverse primer. TCRdb reanalysed the multiplex PCR reads using MiXCR and keeps one entry per CDR3 protein. Of 300,000 to 350,000 distinct CDR3 sequences detected, 65% appear once; the ten largest clones hold about 6.3%. Germline CDR1 MNHNS, CDR2 SASEGT. The length of the CDR3 is 13 residues.

This clonotype originated in a man in his forties or fifties with primary liver carcinoma and hepatitis B virus infection. The sample taken for sequencing was peripheral blood. This rearrangement joins TRBV6-1 to TRBJ1-5; D is possibly TRBD2 (5 bases). The end of the DNA aligns better with TRBJ2-3, so the J call may be wrong. CDR3: CASCAGLNQPQYF. The CDR3 DNA reads as TGTGCCAGCTGCGCGGGCCTCAATCAGCCCCAGTATTTT.